The 28 T cell receptor beta chains given below trace back to one sample, sequenced in a study of blood T cell repertoires in COVID-19. This table comes from immunoSEQ multiplex PCR, and its TCRdb copy is limited to in-frame clones, with some not included. The data contain around 300,000 clones, about nine tenths of them singletons. Specimen: peripheral blood. The receptors originated from a woman younger than 45 with active or convalescent COVID-19.

The V gene is TRBV19, the J gene TRBJ1-3; 8 bases fit TRBD1. Germline trimming cut 8 bases from V and 3 bases from J; bases unmatched to any gene: 6. The length of the CDR3 is 14 residues. Germline-derived CDR1 and CDR2 are LNHDA and SQIVND (reference sequence). CDR3 DNA: TGTGCCAGTTCGGGCAGGGGGCATGGAAACACCATATATTTT. Its protein product is CASSGRGHGNTIYF.

The gene calls are TRBV5-5 and TRBJ1-3; maybe TRBD1 (5 bases). CDR3 length: 15 amino acids. The V and J ends lost 0 bases and 2 bases respectively, with 9 bases between them. CDR1 and CDR2 (germline): SGHKS, YYEKEE (reference sequence). In DNA, the CDR3 is TGTGCCAGCAGCTTGGAGGGGCTGACTGGAAACACCATATATTTT. It is translated as CASSLEGLTGNTIYF.

V and J are TRBV28 and TRBJ2-2; weak D call: TRBD1 (6 bases). V lost 6 bases and J lost 3, with 8 bases in between. Germline CDR1 MDHEN, CDR2 SYDVKM. The CDR3 sequence is 13 residues long. The CDR3 DNA reads TGTGCCAGCAGGTCAGGGGACACCGGGGAGCTGTTTTTT. Amino acid sequence: CASRSGDTGELFF.

This clone showed up just a few times. This chain links TRBV5-6 with TRBJ1-6, with D tentatively TRBD1 (6 bases). This CDR3 has 14 residues. Germline V CDR1 and CDR2: SGHDT, YYEEEE. The V and J ends lost 4 bases and 13 bases respectively, with 18 bases between them. The CDR3 region is CASSVGGRGRPLHF. Here the CDR3 DNA reads TGTGCCAGCAGCGTTGGGGGCAGGGGTCGGCCCCTCCACTTT.

This clone was seen only once. The chain has TRBV11-3 and TRBJ2-5; 9 bases fit TRBD2. J lost 2 bases, V lost 1 base, and 2 bases had no gene match. From germline, CDR1 is SGHNT and CDR2 YENEEA. The length of the CDR3 is 15 residues. CDR3 sequence: CASSLGSGGQETQYF. The CDR3 DNA sequence: TGTGCCAGCAGCTTAGGTAGCGGGGGACAAGAGACCCAGTACTTC. The variable domain in full, completed from reference TRBV11-3 and TRBJ2-5, reads EAGVVQSPRYKIIEKKQPVAFWCNPISGHNTLYWYLQNLGQGPELLIRYENEEAVDDSQLPKDRFSAERLKGVDSTLKIQPAELGDSAVYLCASSLGSGGQETQYFGPGTRLLVL.

This chain connects TRBV6-1 to TRBJ2-1; TRBD2 agrees at 10 bases. Germline V gene lookup returns CDR1 MNHNS and CDR2 SASEGT. The CDR3 runs to 15 residues. V dropped 2 bases and J dropped 9; count of bases not matched to a gene: 7. The CDR3 DNA reads as TGTGCCAGCAGTGAACGGAGCGGGGGGGCGAGTGAGCAGTTCTTC. This sequence encodes CASSERSGGASEQFF.

This clone appeared once. The J gene is TRBJ1-1, the V gene TRBV4-1; D is possibly TRBD1 (5 bases). This CDR3 has 14 residues. The V and J ends lost 4 bases and 0 bases respectively, with 9 bases between them. In germline, CDR1 is MGHRA, CDR2 YSYEKL. CDR3: CASSPRQLNTEAFF. In DNA form, the CDR3 reads TGCGCCAGCAGCCCGCGACAGTTGAACACTGAAGCTTTCTTT.

The chain links TRBV10-1 to TRBJ2-7, with 10 bases that match TRBD1. The ends lost 11 bases at V and 9 bases at J; junction bases unmatched: 13. The germline V gene has CDR1 WNHNN and CDR2 SYGVQD (reference sequence). This CDR3 comprises 13 residues. This CDR3 is CALPTRTGGGQYF. CDR3 sequence (DNA): TGCGCCCTCCCCACGCGGACAGGGGGGGGGCAGTACTTC.

The V call is TRBV3-1 (or the pseudogene TRBV3-2), the J call TRBJ2-6; a possible D gene is TRBD1 (5 bases). Trimming left V 2 bases short and J 8 bases short, with 13 bases between. CDR1 and CDR2 (germline): LGHDT, YNNKEL (reference sequence). CDR3 size: 15 residues. The CDR3 nucleotides are TGTGCCAGCAGCCAAACCCAGGGAATCACCAACGTCCTGACTTTC. Its translation: CASSQTQGITNVLTF.

The chain combines TRBV5-4 with TRBJ2-5; 7 bases map to TRBD2. CDR1 SGHNT and CDR2 YYREEE come from the germline V gene (reference sequence). This CDR3 comprises 15 residues. The V segment lost 1 base and the J segment 2 bases; nucleotides outside the gene matches: 5. The CDR3 sequence is CASSLSAGEQETQYF. In DNA form, the CDR3 reads TGTGCCAGCAGCTTGAGCGCGGGGGAGCAAGAGACCCAGTACTTC.

This clone was detected only once. This chain joins TRBV5-8 and TRBJ1-3, with D maybe TRBD1 (5 bases). Germline V gene sequence: CDR1 SGHTS, CDR2 YDEGEE. Deletions cut 3 bases from V and 0 bases from J, with 10 bases between. The CDR3 loop spans 15 amino acids. Written as DNA, the CDR3 is TGTGCCAGCAGCTCGGGGGGGTTCTCTGGAAACACCATATATTTT. It encodes CASSSGGFSGNTIYF.

The chain uses TRBV12-3 or TRBV12-4 and TRBJ1-2, with a tentative D call TRBD1 (5 bases). V was cut by 8 bases and J by 6 bases, with 10 bases left in between. The CDR3 covers 11 residues. The CDR3 region is CASGGWDGYTF. The CDR3 DNA follows: TGTGCCAGCGGGGGGTGGGATGGCTACACCTTC.

V is TRBV19 and J is TRBJ2-1, with 13 bases lining up with TRBD2. The CDR3 has 16 residues. The J segment lost 9 bases and the V segment lost 5 bases, leaving 10 bases of the junction unmatched. Germline V gene lookup returns CDR1 LNHDA and CDR2 SQIVND (reference sequence). The CDR3 DNA sequence: TGTGCCAGTAGTCCATCGGGACTAGCGGGGCGGGGTGAGCAGTTCTTC. Residues: CASSPSGLAGRGEQFF. Drawing the rest from reference TRBV19 and TRBJ2-1, the complete variable domain is DGGITQSPKYLFRKEGQNVTLSCEQNLNHDAMYWYRQDPGQGLRLIYYSQIVNDFQKGDIAEGYSVSREKKESFPLTVTSAQKNPTAFYLCASSPSGLAGRGEQFFGPGTRLTVL.

This chain joins TRBV10-1 and TRBJ2-7; D remains ambiguous. The CDR3 covers 12 residues. The germline gives CDR1 WNHNN, CDR2 SYGVQD (reference sequence). V was trimmed by 6 bases and J by 6 bases, leaving 12 bases between them. The CDR3 DNA is TGCGCCAGCAGCCCTGGGCCCGGCGAGCAGTACTTC. This sequence encodes CASSPGPGEQYF.

The V call is TRBV7-3, the J call TRBJ1-1, with 7 bases that match TRBD1. V lost 6 bases to trimming and J lost 4 bases; unmatched junction nucleotides: 8. Germline loops: CDR1 SGHTA, CDR2 FQGTGA. The CDR3 is 14 amino acids. The CDR3 sequence is CASRIDRAATEAFF. CDR3 in DNA: TGTGCCAGCAGGATAGACAGGGCGGCCACTGAAGCTTTCTTT.

V gene TRBV5-6 combines with J gene TRBJ1-2, with D possibly being TRBD1 (5 bases). The CDR3 spans 15 residues. Per the germline V gene, CDR1 is SGHDT and CDR2 is YYEEEE. V lost 4 bases, J lost 6 bases, and 19 bases lay in between. CDR3 amino acids: CASSPGTTTGDGYTF. The DNA for the CDR3 is TGTGCCAGCAGCCCCGGGACGACCACGGGGGATGGCTACACCTTC.

This clone turned up a few times. This sequence joins TRBV7-3 and TRBJ2-2; a possible D gene is TRBD2 (5 bases). V shed 5 bases and J shed 7 bases, with 17 bases lying between them. Germline V gene data show CDR1 as SGHTA and CDR2 as FQGTGA. This CDR3 has 15 amino acids. The CDR3 reads CASSPVPAGGGELFF. The CDR3 DNA sequence: TGTGCCAGCAGCCCTGTCCCAGCTGGAGGCGGGGAGCTGTTTTTT.

A single count supports this clone. The chain carries TRBV6-1 and TRBJ2-7; TRBD1 is a possible D gene (6 bases). Trimming removed 2 bases at V and 3 bases at J, with 17 bases between. The CDR3 consists of 16 residues. Germline loops: CDR1 MNHNS, CDR2 SASEGT. This CDR3 reads CASSEKYGDTYYEQYF. In DNA, the CDR3 is TGTGCCAGCAGTGAAAAGTATGGGGACACCTACTACGAGCAGTACTTC.

V gene TRBV6-2 or TRBV6-3 combines with J gene TRBJ2-1; TRBD2 might be the D (6 bases). The V end lost 2 bases, the J end lost 5 bases, and 16 bases lay between the germline ends. Germline V gives CDR1 MNHEY, CDR2 SVGEGT. This CDR3 is 16 amino acids long. The CDR3 coding sequence is TGTGCCAGCAGTTACGACGGGGGATCGGGACACAATGAGCAGTTCTTC. Its protein is CASSYDGGSGHNEQFF.

This chain uses TRBV18 with TRBJ2-3; TRBD1 agrees at 9 bases. The length of the CDR3 is 13 residues. Germline V gives CDR1 KGHSH, CDR2 LQKENI. J was trimmed by 6 bases and V by 4 bases; bases with no gene match: 2. Here the CDR3 reads CASSRDRVDTQYF. Here the CDR3 DNA reads TGTGCCAGCTCACGGGACAGGGTGGATACGCAGTATTTT.

The chain is built from TRBV4-2 and TRBJ2-1; the match to TRBD2 covers 12 bases. CDR1 is LGHNA, CDR2 YNFKEQ, per germline. The CDR3 has 16 residues. Losses at the gene ends were 1 base for V and 7 bases for J; bases not matched to a gene: 5. CDR3 protein: CASSQAASGGANEQFF. CDR3 coding DNA: TGTGCCAGCAGCCAAGCGGCTAGCGGGGGGGCGAATGAGCAGTTCTTC.

The genes are TRBV5-4 and TRBJ2-3; a weak D match, TRBD2 (6 bases). The CDR3 totals 17 residues. The V and J ends lost 4 bases and 2 bases respectively, with 20 bases between them. Germline V lookup: CDR1 SGHNT, CDR2 YYREEE (reference sequence). The DNA of the CDR3 is TGTGCCAGCAGCCCACAAATAGGAGGGGCCGCCACAGATACGCAGTATTTT. Its translation is CASSPQIGGAATDTQYF. Supplemented by reference TRBV5-4 and TRBJ2-3, the full variable domain reads ETGVTQSPTHLIKTRGQQVTLRCSSQSGHNTVSWYQQALGQGPQFIFQYYREEENGRGNFPPRFSGLQFPNYSSELNVNALELDDSALYLCASSPQIGGAATDTQYFGPGTRLTVL.

The V and J genes are TRBV29-1 and TRBJ2-1; D call uncertain. From germline, CDR1 is SQVTM and CDR2 ANQGSEA. V lost 5 bases and J lost 4, with 3 bases in between. This CDR3 comprises 10 residues. The CDR3 loop reads CSVYYNEQFF. The CDR3 DNA is TGCAGCGTTTATTACAATGAGCAGTTCTTC.

This sequence joins TRBV5-6 and TRBJ1-2, with D uncertain. V lost 2 bases, J lost 7 bases, and 12 bases lay in between. This CDR3 has 13 residues. Germline CDR1 reads SGHDT; CDR2 reads YYEEEE. The CDR3, as DNA: TGTGCCAGCAGCTTTGGGCGTTCCAGTGGCTACACCTTC. It yields the protein CASSFGRSSGYTF.

The chain combines TRBV7-2 with TRBJ2-7; TRBD2 matches at 7 bases. The germline gives CDR1 SGHTA, CDR2 FQGNSA. The V gene end was trimmed by 11 bases and the J gene end by 3 bases; junction bases not matched to a gene: 10. The CDR3 length is 13 residues. This CDR3 is CASGGGPYYEQYF. The CDR3 bases are TGTGCCTCAGGCGGGGGACCATACTACGAGCAGTACTTC.

The V call is TRBV2, the J call TRBJ2-5; 16 bases fit TRBD2. The ends lost 10 bases at V and 5 bases at J; junction bases unmatched: 7. The CDR3 loop spans 15 amino acids. The germline V gene encodes CDR1 SNHLY and CDR2 FYNNEI. The CDR3 spells CANSGTSGREETQYF. The CDR3 nucleotides are TGTGCCAACAGCGGGACTAGCGGGAGGGAGGAGACCCAGTACTTC.

The rearrangement uses TRBV5-1 and TRBJ1-1; tentatively, D is TRBD1 (6 bases). This CDR3 contains 16 residues. Per germline, CDR1 SGHRS and CDR2 YFSETQ. With 2 bases removed from V and 1 base from J, the gap between germline ends came to 15 bases. Written as DNA, the CDR3 is TGCGCCAGCAGCTTCTTGGTGGGGGCCAGGAACACTGAAGCTTTCTTT. Protein product: CASSFLVGARNTEAFF.

This chain links TRBV5-5 with TRBJ1-4; 9 bases align to TRBD1. Germline V gene sequence: CDR1 SGHKS, CDR2 YYEKEE (reference sequence). The CDR3 loop spans 17 amino acids. With V trimmed by 0 bases and J by 7 bases, 10 bases remained unmatched. DNA for the CDR3: TGTGCCAGCAGCTTGGAGGGGACAGGGTCTCGTTCTGAAAAACTGTTTTTT. Protein: CASSLEGTGSRSEKLFF.